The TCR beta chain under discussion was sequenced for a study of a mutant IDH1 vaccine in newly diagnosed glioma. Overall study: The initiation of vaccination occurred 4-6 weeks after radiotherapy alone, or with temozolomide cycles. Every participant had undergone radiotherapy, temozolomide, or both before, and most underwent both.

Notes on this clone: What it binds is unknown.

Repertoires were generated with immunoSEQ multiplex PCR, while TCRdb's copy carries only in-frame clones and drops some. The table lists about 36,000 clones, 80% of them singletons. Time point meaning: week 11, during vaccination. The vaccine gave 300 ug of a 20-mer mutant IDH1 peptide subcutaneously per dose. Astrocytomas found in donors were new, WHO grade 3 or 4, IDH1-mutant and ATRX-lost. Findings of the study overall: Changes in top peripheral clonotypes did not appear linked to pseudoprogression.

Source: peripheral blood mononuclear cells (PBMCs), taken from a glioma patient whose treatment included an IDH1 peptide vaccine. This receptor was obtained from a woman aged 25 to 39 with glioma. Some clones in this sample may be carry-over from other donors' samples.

The CDR3 here is CASSLEIGGTDGYTF. The CDR3 nucleotides read TGTGCCAGCAGCTTAGAAATCGGGGGGACAGATGGCTACACCTTC. The chain links TRBV7-9 to TRBJ1-2; 7 bases match TRBD1. This CDR3 is built from 15 residues. Germline V gene sequence: CDR1 SEHNR, CDR2 FQNEAQ (reference sequence). Losses at the gene ends were 1 base for V and 6 bases for J; bases not matched to a gene: 8.